This entry describes one T cell receptor (beta chain). The antigen is undetermined. Sequencing used immunoSEQ multiplex PCR; TCRdb keeps in-frame clones, though not all of them. The sample yields about 13,000 clones, around two thirds seen once. This sample was included in a study of tumor-infiltrating lymphocytes in localized non-small cell lung cancer. Overall study findings and caveats: Different pieces of the same tissue were used for each assay.

The material sequenced was uninvolved lung tissue not adjacent to the tumor. The sequence was collected from a human donor with non-small cell lung cancer.

The CDR3 nucleotides read TGTGCCCGGGCTGGGGGAGCCTACAATGAGCAGTTCTTC. It codes for CARAGGAYNEQFF. The chain has TRBV30 and TRBJ2-1; the D call may be TRBD1 or TRBD2 (5 bases each). CDR3 size: 13 residues. Deletions cut 8 bases from V and 2 bases from J, with 13 bases between. Per the germline V gene, CDR1 is GTSNPN and CDR2 is SVGIG (reference sequence).